This TCR beta chain was recorded in a study of identifying expanded T cells in peripheral blood. In the case of this clone: Its target is not known.

In germline, CDR1 is MDHEN, CDR2 SYDVKM. V shed 10 bases and J 1 base; nucleotides not matched to a gene: 3. CDR3 size: 12 residues. Points from the study as a whole: Variance in clone template counts between approximately two-week samples significantly increased with total template count across all healthy donors.

Assay: immunoSEQ multiplex PCR; the TCRdb copy retains only in-frame clones and omits some. The table has tens of thousands of clones, 70% to 90% seen once; the top ten hold roughly 2.8%. The chain carries TRBV28 and TRBJ2-7; 8 nucleotides align to TRBD2. Sequencing input: blood. This clonotype originated in a person aged 18 to 75 in good health. The CDR3 DNA follows: TGTGCCACCCGGGGGGGGTCCTACGAGCAGTACTTC. Residues: CATRGGSYEQYF.